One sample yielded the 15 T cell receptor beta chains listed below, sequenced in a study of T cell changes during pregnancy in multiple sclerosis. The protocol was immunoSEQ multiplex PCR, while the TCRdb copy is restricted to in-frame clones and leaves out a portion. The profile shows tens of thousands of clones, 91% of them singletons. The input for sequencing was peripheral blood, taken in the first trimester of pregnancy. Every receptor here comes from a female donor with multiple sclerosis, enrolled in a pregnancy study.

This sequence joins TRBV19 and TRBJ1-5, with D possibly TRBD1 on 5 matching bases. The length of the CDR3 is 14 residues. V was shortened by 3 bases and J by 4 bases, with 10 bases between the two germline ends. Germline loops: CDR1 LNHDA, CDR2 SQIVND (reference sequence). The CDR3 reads CASSIPGGNQPQHF. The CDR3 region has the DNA TGTGCCAGTAGTATTCCGGGGGGAAATCAGCCCCAGCATTTT.

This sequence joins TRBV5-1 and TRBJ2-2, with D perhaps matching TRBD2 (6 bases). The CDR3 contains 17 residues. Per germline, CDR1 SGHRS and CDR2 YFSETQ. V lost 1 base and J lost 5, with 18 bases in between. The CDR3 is CASSLNPGAGHTGELFF. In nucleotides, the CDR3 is TGCGCCAGCAGCTTGAATCCGGGAGCCGGCCATACCGGGGAGCTGTTTTTT.

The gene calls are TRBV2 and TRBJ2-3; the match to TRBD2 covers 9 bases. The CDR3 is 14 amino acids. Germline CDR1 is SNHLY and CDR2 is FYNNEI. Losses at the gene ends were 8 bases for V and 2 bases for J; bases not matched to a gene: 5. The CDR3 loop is CASRVAGVTDTQYF. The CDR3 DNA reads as TGTGCCAGCCGGGTAGCGGGGGTCACAGATACGCAGTATTTT. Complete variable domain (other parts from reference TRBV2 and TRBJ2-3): EPEVTQTPSHQVTQMGQEVILRCVPISNHLYFYWYRQILGQKVEFLVSFYNNEISEKSEIFDDQFSVERPDGSNFTLKIRSTKLEDSAMYFCASRVAGVTDTQYFGPGTRLTVL.

The CDR3 loop is CASSQAGGGPGDIQYF. CDR3 sequence (DNA): TGCGCCAGCAGCCAAGCAGGCGGGGGGCCGGGGGACATTCAGTACTTC. This chain connects TRBV4-3 to TRBJ2-4; 8 bases line up with TRBD2. CDR1 and CDR2 (germline): LGHNA, YSLEER. This CDR3 has 16 residues. After removal of 1 base from V and 8 bases from J, the junction contained 10 bases not matched to a gene.

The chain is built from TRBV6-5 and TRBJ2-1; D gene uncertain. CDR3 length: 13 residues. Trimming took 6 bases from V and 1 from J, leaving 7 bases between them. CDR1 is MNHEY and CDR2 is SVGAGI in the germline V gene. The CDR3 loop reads CASSRESYNEQFF. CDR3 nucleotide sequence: TGTGCCAGCAGCCGCGAATCCTACAATGAGCAGTTCTTC.

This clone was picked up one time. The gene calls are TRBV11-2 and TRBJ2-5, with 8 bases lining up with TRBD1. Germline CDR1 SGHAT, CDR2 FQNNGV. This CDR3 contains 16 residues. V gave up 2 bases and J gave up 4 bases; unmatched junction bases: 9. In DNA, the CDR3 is TGTGCCAGCAGCTTAAGTGCAGGGGGCGCAGGAGAGACCCAGTACTTC. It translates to CASSLSAGGAGETQYF. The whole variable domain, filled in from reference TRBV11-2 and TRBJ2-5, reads EAGVAQSPRYKIIEKRQSVAFWCNPISGHATLYWYQQILGQGPKLLIQFQNNGVVDDSQLPKDRFSAERLKGVDSTLKIQPAKLEDSAVYLCASSLSAGGAGETQYFGPGTRLLVL.

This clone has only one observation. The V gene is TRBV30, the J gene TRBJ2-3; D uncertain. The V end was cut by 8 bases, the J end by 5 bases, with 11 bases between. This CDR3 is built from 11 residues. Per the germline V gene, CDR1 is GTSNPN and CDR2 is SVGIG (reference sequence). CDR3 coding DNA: TGTGCCATTGGAAGAGGAGATACGCAGTATTTT. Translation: CAIGRGDTQYF. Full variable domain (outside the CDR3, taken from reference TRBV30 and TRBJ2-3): SQTIHQWPATLVQPVGSPLSLECTVEGTSNPNLYWYRQAAGRGLQLLFYSVGIGQISSEVPQNLSASRPQDRQFILSSKKLLLSDSGFYLCAIGRGDTQYFGPGTRLTVL.

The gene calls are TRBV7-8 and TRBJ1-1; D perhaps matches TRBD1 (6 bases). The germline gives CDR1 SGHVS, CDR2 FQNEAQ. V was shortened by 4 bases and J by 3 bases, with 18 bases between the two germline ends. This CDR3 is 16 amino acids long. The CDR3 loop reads CASSYFYGGLDTEAFF. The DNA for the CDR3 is TGTGCCAGCAGCTATTTTTACGGGGGGCTTGACACTGAAGCTTTCTTT.

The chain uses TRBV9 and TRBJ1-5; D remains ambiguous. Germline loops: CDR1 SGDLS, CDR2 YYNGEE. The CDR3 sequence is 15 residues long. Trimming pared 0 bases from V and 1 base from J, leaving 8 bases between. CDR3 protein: CASSVGILSNQPQHF. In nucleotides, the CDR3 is TGTGCCAGCAGCGTAGGGATACTAAGCAATCAGCCCCAGCATTTT. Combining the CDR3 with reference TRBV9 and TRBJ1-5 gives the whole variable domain DSGVTQTPKHLITATGQRVTLRCSPRSGDLSVYWYQQSLDQGLQFLIQYYNGEERAKGNILERFSAQQFPDLHSELNLSSLELGDSALYFCASSVGILSNQPQHFGDGTRLSIL.

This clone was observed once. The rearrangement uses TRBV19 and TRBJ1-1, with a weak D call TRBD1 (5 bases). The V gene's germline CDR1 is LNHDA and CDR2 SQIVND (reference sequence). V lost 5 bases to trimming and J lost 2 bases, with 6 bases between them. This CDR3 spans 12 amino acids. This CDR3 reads CASSDSNTEAFF. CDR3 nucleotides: TGTGCCAGTAGTGACAGTAACACTGAAGCTTTCTTT.

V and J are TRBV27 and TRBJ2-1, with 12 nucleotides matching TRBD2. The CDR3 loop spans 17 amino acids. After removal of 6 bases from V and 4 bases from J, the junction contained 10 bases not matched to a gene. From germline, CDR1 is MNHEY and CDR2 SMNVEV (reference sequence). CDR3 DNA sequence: TGTGCCAGCAGCAACCTTTTTCTAGCGGGAGGGTACAATGAGCAGTTCTTC. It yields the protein CASSNLFLAGGYNEQFF.

The CDR3 DNA sequence: TGCGCCAGCAGCTTGGGGGGCAACTCCAATTCACCCCTCCACTTT. Translated, it gives CASSLGGNSNSPLHF. The chain combines TRBV5-1 with TRBJ1-6, with D perhaps matching TRBD1 (5 bases). Germline V gives CDR1 SGHRS, CDR2 YFSETQ. This CDR3 region has 15 residues. The ends were cut back, 0 bases at V and 7 bases at J, with 11 bases in the middle.

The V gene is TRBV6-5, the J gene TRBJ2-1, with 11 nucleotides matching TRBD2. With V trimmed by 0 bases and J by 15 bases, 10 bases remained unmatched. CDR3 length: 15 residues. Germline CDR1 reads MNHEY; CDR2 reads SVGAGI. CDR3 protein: CASSYSPTSGTGVFF. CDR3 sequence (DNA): TGTGCCAGCAGTTACTCGCCGACTAGCGGGACCGGCGTGTTCTTC.

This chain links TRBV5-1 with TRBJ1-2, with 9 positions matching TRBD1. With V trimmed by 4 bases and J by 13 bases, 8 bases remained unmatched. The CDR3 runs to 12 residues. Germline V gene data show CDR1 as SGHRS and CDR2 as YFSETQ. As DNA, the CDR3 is TGCGCCAGCAGCCTCCGACAGGGGGACAGCACCTTC. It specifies CASSLRQGDSTF.

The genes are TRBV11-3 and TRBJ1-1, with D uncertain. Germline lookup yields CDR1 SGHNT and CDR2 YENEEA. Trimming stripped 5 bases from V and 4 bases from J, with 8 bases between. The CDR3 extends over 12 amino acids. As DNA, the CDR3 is TGTGCCAGCAGCGTACAGACCACTGAAGCTTTCTTT. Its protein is CASSVQTTEAFF.